One and the same sample provided the 5 T cell receptor beta chains below, sequenced in a study of molecular identifiers for immune sequencing clone quantification. TCRdb used MiXCR to reprocess the PCR reads, holding one entry per CDR3 protein. The table lists 88,000 or so distinct CDR3 sequences, approximately 22% of them singletons. Sequenced input: naive CD8+ T cells from blood, with Jurkat cell RNA spiked in. Stated subset: FACS-sorted CD8+CD4-CCR7+CD45RA+ naive T cells. The source of these receptors is a human donor in good health. Some libraries in this study had Jurkat cell RNA spiked in.

The table lists this clonotype with many counts. V is TRBV5-4 and J is TRBJ2-1, with TRBD2 matching 9 bases. Germline V gives CDR1 SGHNT, CDR2 YYREEE (reference sequence). The V and J ends lost 5 bases and 6 bases, in that order; junction bases with no gene match: 12. The length of the CDR3 is 16 residues. In DNA form, the CDR3 reads TGTGCCAGCAGGCGGGGGGGGAGGGAGCCTGTCAATGAGCAGTTCTTC. Protein: CASRRGGREPVNEQFF.

This clonotype was seen ten or more times. The rearrangement uses TRBV29-1 and TRBJ1-4; the D is unclear. This CDR3 has 11 amino acids. CDR1 and CDR2 from the germline V gene are SQVTM and ANQGSEA. V lost 0 bases and J lost 11, with 7 bases in between. The CDR3 DNA follows: TGCAGCGTTGAAGAGGTTGGGAAACTGTTTTTT. As protein: CSVEEVGKLFF.

The chain carries TRBV6-5 and TRBJ2-7; TRBD2 agrees at 10 bases. Germline CDR1 reads MNHEY; CDR2 reads SVGAGI. This CDR3 is built from 15 residues. Losses at the gene ends were 6 bases for V and 3 bases for J; bases not matched to a gene: 8. The CDR3 loop is CASREVAGGDYEQYF. The CDR3 nucleotides read TGTGCCAGCAGAGAGGTAGCGGGAGGAGACTACGAGCAGTACTTC.

There are many counts of this clonotype. The J gene is TRBJ2-7, the V gene TRBV5-1, with D possibly being TRBD2 (6 bases). V was trimmed by 0 bases and J by 7 bases, leaving 8 bases between them. The CDR3 contains 12 residues. The germline V gene encodes CDR1 SGHRS and CDR2 YFSETQ. CDR3 sequence: CASSLAGEEQYF. In DNA, the CDR3 is TGCGCCAGCAGCTTGGCGGGAGAAGAGCAGTACTTC. Using reference TRBV5-1 and TRBJ2-7 for the parts outside the CDR3, the full variable domain is KAGVTQTPRYLIKTRGQQVTLSCSPISGHRSVSWYQQTPGQGLQFLFEYFSETQRNKGNFPGRFSGRQFSNSRSEMNVSTLELGDSALYLCASSLAGEEQYFGPGTRLTVT.

The chain is built from TRBV27 and TRBJ2-7; TRBD1 might be the D (5 bases). The CDR3 sequence is 12 residues long. Between the trimmed V and J ends, which lost 1 base and 5 bases, there was a span of 6 bases. Germline V gene sequence: CDR1 MNHEY, CDR2 SMNVEV (reference sequence). CDR3 sequence: CASSLWGDEQYF. As DNA, the CDR3 is TGTGCCAGCAGTTTATGGGGCGACGAGCAGTACTTC.